This T cell receptor (beta chain) was retrieved from a study of cytomegalovirus exposure and HLA in healthy donors. Remarks on this clone: Its antigen is as yet unknown.

The study's findings and limits: Being indistinguishable, some V segments were excluded, TRBV6-2 and TRBV6-3 among them.

13 Jbeta primers and 60 Vbeta primers were used for the PCR. Clones were sequenced by immunoSEQ multiplex PCR, and TCRdb holds only the in-frame ones, with some missing. The repertoire table contains tens of thousands of clones. Germline CDR1 and CDR2: MDHEN and SYDVKM. The CDR3 totals 18 residues. The J segment lost 2 bases and the V segment lost 4 bases, leaving 14 bases of the junction unmatched. This chain links TRBV28 with TRBJ2-7; 10 bases map to TRBD1. Sequencing was done on a sample of PBMCs. The receptor was derived from a woman aged 55-70 years in good health and CMV-seronegative. CDR3 residues: CASSSIPWAGQGAYEQYF. The CDR3 DNA is TGTGCCAGCAGTTCCATACCTTGGGCCGGACAGGGGGCCTACGAGCAGTACTTC.